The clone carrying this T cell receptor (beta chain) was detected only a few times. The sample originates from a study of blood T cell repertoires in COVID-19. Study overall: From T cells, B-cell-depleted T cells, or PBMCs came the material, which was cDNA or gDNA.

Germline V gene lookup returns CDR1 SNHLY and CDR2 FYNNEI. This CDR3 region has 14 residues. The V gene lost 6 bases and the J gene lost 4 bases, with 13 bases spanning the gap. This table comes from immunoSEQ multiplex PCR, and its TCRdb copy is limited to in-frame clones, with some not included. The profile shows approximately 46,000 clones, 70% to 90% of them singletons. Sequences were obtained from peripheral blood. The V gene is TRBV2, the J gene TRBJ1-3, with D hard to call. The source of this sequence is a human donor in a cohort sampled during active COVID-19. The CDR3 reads CASSPEGGGNTIYF. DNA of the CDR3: TGTGCCAGCAGCCCCGAGGGCGGCGGAAACACCATATATTTT.